The rows below give T cell receptor beta chains drawn from one sample of a study of shared clonotypes between healthy human individuals. Libraries were prepared by immunoSEQ multiplex PCR; TCRdb keeps only in-frame clonotypes and omits some of them. The table lists over 750,000 clones, 90% to 98% of them singletons. Sequencing was carried out using naive CD8+ T cells sorted from blood. The receptor set was obtained from a man aged 30 to 45 in good health. The CDR3 runs from the conserved cysteine through the conserved F or W. The order of the fields is D gene, V gene, J gene, clone size, CDR3 protein, CDR3 DNA. D genes are given only for firm matches. Clone size is given for some rows only: seen once, a few or many times, or a class if the clone is expanded.

NA	TRBV11-2	TRBJ2-1	NA	CASSFPSAGGGDEQFF	TGTGCCAGCAGCTTTCCGAGTGCCGGAGGCGGTGATGAGCAGTTCTTC
TRBD1	TRBV27	TRBJ2-7	NA	CASSWTGGLGEQYF	TGTGCCAGCAGTTGGACAGGGGGCTTGGGGGAGCAGTACTTC
NA	TRBV27	TRBJ2-7	NA	CASRLGVEGYEQYF	TGTGCCAGCAGACTAGGGGTAGAGGGGTACGAGCAGTACTTC
NA	TRBV27	TRBJ2-3	once	CASSRARSGDTQYF	TGTGCCAGCAGTCGCGCGCGATCTGGGGATACGCAGTATTTT
TRBD2	TRBV10-1	TRBJ2-1	NA	CASSAGLAKGYFHEQFF	TGCGCCAGCAGTGCCGGACTAGCTAAGGGGTATTTCCATGAGCAGTTCTTC
TRBD1	TRBV11-2	TRBJ2-1	NA	CASSHNTGDNEQFF	TGTGCCAGCAGCCACAACACAGGGGACAATGAGCAGTTCTTC
NA	TRBV27	TRBJ2-7	NA	CATGDRPDEQYF	TGTGCCACCGGGGACCGGCCGGACGAGCAGTACTTC
NA	TRBV9	TRBJ2-1	NA	CASSVVSGSYNEQFF	TGTGCCAGCAGCGTAGTTAGCGGCTCCTACAATGAGCAGTTCTTC
NA	TRBV9	TRBJ2-1	NA	CASSVGGGTHEQFF	TGTGCCAGCAGCGTAGGTGGCGGGACCCATGAGCAGTTCTTC
TRBD2	TRBV7-9	TRBJ2-7	NA	CASSLSSGSYEQYF	TGTGCCAGCAGCTTGTCTAGCGGCTCCTACGAGCAGTACTTC
NA	TRBV15	TRBJ2-2	NA	CATSRAGTGELFF	TGTGCCACCAGCAGGGCGGGGACCGGGGAGCTGTTTTTT
TRBD1	TRBV18	TRBJ1-1	NA	CASSPPGTGRTFF	TGTGCCAGCTCACCGCCAGGGACAGGGAGGACTTTCTTT
NA	TRBV5-4	TRBJ2-1	once	CASSLGGSNEQFF	TGTGCCAGCAGCTTGGGGGGATCCAATGAGCAGTTCTTC
TRBD2	TRBV5-1	TRBJ2-7	NA	CASSLTGLIPLEQYF	TGCGCCAGCAGCTTGACGGGACTAATCCCTCTCGAGCAGTACTTC
NA	TRBV7-9	TRBJ1-1	NA	CAIRRAAEAFF	TGTGCCATCCGGAGGGCAGCTGAAGCTTTCTTT
TRBD2	TRBV19	TRBJ2-1	NA	CASSVLAVNNEQFF	TGTGCCAGTAGTGTACTAGCGGTCAACAATGAGCAGTTCTTC
NA	TRBV27	TRBJ2-7	NA	CASSFNAKYEQYF	TGTGCCAGCAGTTTTAATGCGAAGTACGAGCAGTACTTC
TRBD1	TRBV7-9	TRBJ1-4	NA	CASSLEQGATNEKLFF	TGTGCCAGCAGCCTTGAACAGGGGGCCACTAATGAAAAACTGTTTTTT
TRBD2	TRBV14	TRBJ2-5	NA	CASSQLAGEMVETQYF	TGTGCCAGCAGCCAGCTAGCGGGAGAAATGGTTGAGACCCAGTACTTC
NA	TRBV27	TRBJ1-2	NA	CASRSDGAYGYTF	TGTGCCAGCAGATCCGACGGGGCCTATGGCTACACCTTC
NA	TRBV5-1	TRBJ2-2	NA	CASSPSASQGPGELFF	TGCGCCAGCAGCCCGAGCGCGTCACAGGGTCCCGGGGAGCTGTTTTTT
TRBD1	TRBV27	TRBJ2-7	NA	CASSLFRTGYEQYF	TGTGCCAGCAGTTTATTTAGGACAGGGTACGAGCAGTACTTC
TRBD1	TRBV27	TRBJ1-1	NA	CASSLTGGNTEAFF	TGTGCCAGCAGTTTAACAGGGGGCAACACTGAAGCTTTCTTT
TRBD2	TRBV7-7	TRBJ2-5	NA	CASGGLLGETQYF	TGTGCTAGCGGGGGACTCCTGGGGGAGACCCAGTACTTC
NA	TRBV5-4	TRBJ2-1	NA	CASSDQYREQFF	TGTGCCAGCAGCGATCAGTACCGTGAGCAGTTCTTC
NA	TRBV4-1	TRBJ2-1	NA	CASSQGVPNEQFF	TGCGCCAGCAGCCAAGGGGTCCCCAATGAGCAGTTCTTC
NA	TRBV5-1	TRBJ2-3	NA	CASSSGLSSTDTQYF	TGCGCCAGCAGCTCGGGACTCAGTAGCACAGATACGCAGTATTTT
NA	TRBV6-1	TRBJ2-7	NA	CASSQEGSFSEQYF	TGTGCCAGCAGTCAAGAGGGATCCTTCTCCGAGCAGTACTTC
NA	TRBV6-5	TRBJ2-3	NA	CASSQALVTDTQYF	TGTGCCAGCAGCCAGGCGCTAGTCACAGATACGCAGTATTTT
TRBD2	TRBV7-9	TRBJ2-1	once	CASSRPGAGVREQFF	TGTGCCAGCAGCCGGCCCGGGGCGGGAGTCCGCGAGCAGTTCTTC
TRBD1	TRBV19	TRBJ2-7	NA	CASSITGTGGYEQYF	TGTGCCAGTAGTATCACCGGGACAGGGGGCTACGAGCAGTACTTC
TRBD2	TRBV7-3	TRBJ2-1	NA	CASRLDAAGENEQFF	TGTGCCAGCAGGTTGGATGCAGCGGGGGAAAATGAGCAGTTCTTC
TRBD1	TRBV19	TRBJ2-7	NA	CASSMAGGNEQYF	TGTGCCAGTAGTATGGCAGGGGGAAACGAGCAGTACTTC
TRBD2	TRBV28	TRBJ2-5	NA	CASRPGASGRPGTQYF	TGTGCCAGCAGACCCGGGGCTAGCGGGAGGCCCGGGACCCAGTACTTC
TRBD2	TRBV5-5	TRBJ2-1	once	CASSLVSGSSYNEQFF	TGTGCCAGCAGCTTGGTTAGCGGGAGTTCCTACAATGAGCAGTTCTTC
NA	TRBV6-6	TRBJ1-3	NA	CASILGVAGNTIYF	TGTGCCAGCATCCTAGGGGTGGCGGGAAACACCATATATTTT
NA	TRBV6-5	TRBJ2-1	NA	CASSYSVSSYNEQFF	TGTGCCAGCAGTTACTCGGTTAGCTCCTACAATGAGCAGTTCTTC
NA	TRBV11-3	TRBJ2-1	NA	CASSLFGTNEQFF	TGTGCCAGCAGCTTATTCGGGACCAATGAGCAGTTCTTC
TRBD2	TRBV29-1	TRBJ2-1	NA	CSAEGLALYNEQFF	TGCAGCGCGGAGGGACTAGCCTTATACAATGAGCAGTTCTTC
TRBD2	TRBV27	TRBJ2-1	NA	CASSLTAGGHSSYNEQFF	TGTGCCAGCAGTTTAACAGCGGGAGGCCACAGCTCCTACAATGAGCAGTTCTTC
TRBD1	TRBV11-2	TRBJ2-5	NA	CASSPGTGGPQEETQYF	TGTGCCAGCAGCCCGGGGACAGGGGGCCCCCAGGAAGAGACCCAGTACTTC
NA	TRBV27	TRBJ2-3	NA	CASSYSVSDTQYF	TGTGCCAGCAGTTACTCGGTTTCAGATACGCAGTATTTT
NA	TRBV9	TRBJ1-1	NA	CASGLVNTEAFF	TGTGCCAGTGGGCTAGTAAACACTGAAGCTTTCTTT
NA	TRBV19	TRBJ2-7	NA	CASSISGNRNYEQYF	TGTGCCAGTAGTATATCCGGGAATCGAAACTACGAGCAGTACTTC
NA	TRBV6-5	TRBJ2-2	NA	CASSYSVGGFGELFF	TGTGCCAGCAGTTACTCAGTAGGGGGATTCGGGGAGCTGTTTTTT
NA	TRBV7-6	TRBJ2-1	NA	CASSTPGDLYNEQFF	TGTGCCAGCAGCACCCCCGGGGACCTCTACAATGAGCAGTTCTTC
NA	TRBV7-9	TRBJ2-3	NA	CASSLAPDSTRTDTQYF	TGTGCCAGCAGCTTAGCGCCGGACAGCACACGCACAGATACGCAGTATTTT
TRBD2	TRBV7-8	TRBJ2-7	once	CASSFGTRSEQYF	TGTGCCAGCAGCTTCGGGACTAGGAGCGAGCAGTACTTC